This T cell receptor (beta chain) is from a study of a mutant IDH1 vaccine in newly diagnosed glioma. This clone was seen only a few times. Its antigen remains unknown. Trimming left V 3 bases short and J 5 bases short, with 7 bases between. There are 12 residues in the CDR3. From germline, CDR1 is SGHTA and CDR2 FQGNSA. The method was immunoSEQ multiplex PCR; TCRdb's version includes in-frame clones alone and lacks a portion of them. The table records about 34,000 clones, 90% of them present only once. Time point specified: week 47, end of study. The content of each vaccine dose was 300 ug of mutant IDH1 20-mer peptide, and topical imiquimod accompanied it.

The V call is TRBV7-2, the J call TRBJ1-1, with D tentatively TRBD1 (5 bases). Sequenced material: PBMCs, taken from a glioma patient whose treatment included an IDH1 peptide vaccine. This receptor was identified in a middle-aged woman with glioma. The CDR3: CASSLTATEAFF. Written as DNA, the CDR3 is TGTGCCAGCAGCTTGACAGCTACTGAAGCTTTCTTT.